The TCR beta chain described here comes from a study of cytomegalovirus exposure and HLA in healthy donors. Study background: Some 90 million unique TCRs from HLA-typed donors were held in an early data release. General study results and limits: In a later analysis, parvovirus B19, influenza, CMV and Epstein-Barr virus appeared linked to several top co-occurrence clusters. Among the sequence variants, a highly shared cluster was likely an artifact of sequencing.

As concerns this clone: Its antigen is not identified.

In nominal health when sampled, donors likely had unrecorded immune exposures nonetheless. The PCR employed 60 Vbeta primers together with 13 Jbeta primers. Assay used: immunoSEQ multiplex PCR; TCRdb lists only in-frame clones, some missing. The repertoire holds 130,000 or so clones, around 77% seen once, with 0.94% in the top ten. This CDR3 comprises 18 residues. Germline CDR1 is MDHEN and CDR2 is SYDVKM. V gave up 5 bases and J gave up 0 bases; unmatched junction bases: 9. The specimen was PBMCs. The chain recombines TRBV28 with TRBJ2-3; 12 bases are a match to TRBD2. This receptor was obtained from a woman aged 55-69 years in good health and CMV-seronegative. The CDR3 protein is CASSPSSGRALSTDTQYF. The CDR3 DNA reads as TGTGCCAGCAGTCCATCTAGCGGGAGGGCGTTGAGCACAGATACGCAGTATTTT.